This T cell receptor beta chain was recovered during a study of beta chain features in type 1 diabetes. cDNA synthesis used the whole RNA isolate, giving expressed TCRB sequences. Assay used: immunoSEQ multiplex PCR; TCRdb lists only in-frame clones, some missing. The sample includes some 280,000 clones, roughly an eighth of them seen just once. The CDR3 consists of 15 residues. Losses at the gene ends were 5 bases for V and 4 bases for J; bases not matched to a gene: 7. Per the germline V gene, CDR1 is LGHNT and CDR2 is FRNRAP. There are a few counts of this clone. Its antigen is unknown. General study points: Across all four CD4+ subsets, people with type 1 diabetes showed modestly shorter TCRB CDR3s.

Sequencing was carried out using naive CD4+ T cells from blood. The chain uses TRBV12-5 and TRBJ2-5, with 10 bases lining up with TRBD2. This receptor was taken from a man aged 25 to 45 with type 1 diabetes. The DNA for the CDR3 is TGTGCTAGTGGTCGAGCGGGAGGGCCTTTAGAGACCCAGTACTTC. Translating gives CASGRAGGPLETQYF.